This T cell receptor beta chain was retrieved from a study of graft-versus-host responses after intestinal transplantation. As for the study in general: The whole recipient group had anti-thymocyte globulin induction followed by tacrolimus and steroids for roughly 3 years. Whole-study results and caveats: Declining HvG levels early post-transplant were linked to peak circulating GvH clone levels. GvH clones surfaced in recipient marrow, some emerging earlier in ileum or blood.

Method: immunoSEQ multiplex PCR; TCRdb's copy keeps in-frame clones and lacks some. The repertoire holds a few thousand clones, with roughly 87% as singletons. This clone came up a few times. Its antigen is currently unknown. Lymphocytes (intraepithelial and lamina propria) were released by processing the graft tissue. CDR1 is SGHDT, CDR2 YYEEEE, per germline. The CDR3 consists of 16 residues. Trimming left V 1 base short and J 5 bases short, with 19 bases between. The sample here was ileum tissue, taken 156 days after intestinal transplant. The genes are TRBV5-6 and TRBJ2-7; TRBD1 or TRBD2 may be the D gene (5 bases each). The receptor comes from a human patient who received an intestinal transplant, so some T cells may come from the graft donor. CDR3 coding DNA: TGTGCCAGCAGCTTGTCCGGGGAGAGCCTCAGGGACGAGCAGTACTTC. Amino acids: CASSLSGESLRDEQYF.